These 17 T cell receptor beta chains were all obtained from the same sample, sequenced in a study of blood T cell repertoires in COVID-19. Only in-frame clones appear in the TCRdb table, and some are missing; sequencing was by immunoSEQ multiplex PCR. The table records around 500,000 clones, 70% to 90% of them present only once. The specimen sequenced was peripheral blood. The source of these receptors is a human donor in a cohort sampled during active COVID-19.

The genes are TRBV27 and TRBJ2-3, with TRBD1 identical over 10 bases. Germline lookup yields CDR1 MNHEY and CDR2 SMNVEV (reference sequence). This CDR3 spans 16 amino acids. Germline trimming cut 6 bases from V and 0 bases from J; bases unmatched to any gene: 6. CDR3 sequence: CASRGDRGLSTDTQYF. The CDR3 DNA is TGTGCCAGCAGGGGGGACAGGGGCCTTAGCACAGATACGCAGTATTTT.

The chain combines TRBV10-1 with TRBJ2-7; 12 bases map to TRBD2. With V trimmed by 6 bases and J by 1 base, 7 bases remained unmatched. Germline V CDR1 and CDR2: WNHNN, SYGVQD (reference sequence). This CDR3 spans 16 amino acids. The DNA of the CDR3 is TGCGCCAGCAGCTCACAGACTAGCGGGAGATCCTACGAGCAGTACTTC. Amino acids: CASSSQTSGRSYEQYF.

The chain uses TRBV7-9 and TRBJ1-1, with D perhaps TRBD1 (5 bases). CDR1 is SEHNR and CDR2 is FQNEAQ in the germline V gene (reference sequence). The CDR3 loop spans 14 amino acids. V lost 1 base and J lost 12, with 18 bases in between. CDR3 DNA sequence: TGTGCCAGCAGCTTAGGGGAGGGAATGGGGCGATCTTTCTTT. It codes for CASSLGEGMGRSFF.

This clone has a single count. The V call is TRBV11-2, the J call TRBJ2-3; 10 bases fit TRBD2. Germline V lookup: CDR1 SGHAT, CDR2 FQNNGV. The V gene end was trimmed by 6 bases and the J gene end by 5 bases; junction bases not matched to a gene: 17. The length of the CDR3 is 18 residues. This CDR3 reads CASSDSSGRNFAIDTQYF. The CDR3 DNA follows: TGTGCCAGCAGTGATTCTAGCGGGAGAAACTTCGCCATAGATACGCAGTATTTT.

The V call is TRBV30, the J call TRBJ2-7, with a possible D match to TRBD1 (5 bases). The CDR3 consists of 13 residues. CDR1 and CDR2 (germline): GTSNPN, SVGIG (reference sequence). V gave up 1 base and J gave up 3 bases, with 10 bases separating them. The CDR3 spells CAWSAHRFYEQYF. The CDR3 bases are TGTGCCTGGAGTGCTCACAGGTTCTACGAGCAGTACTTC.

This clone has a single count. Written as DNA, the CDR3 is TGTGCCAGCAGCCTTGACACCTTTGGCTACACCTTC. It translates to CASSLDTFGYTF. The V gene is TRBV7-9, the J gene TRBJ1-2; no definite D call. This CDR3 has 12 residues. The V gene's germline CDR1 is SEHNR and CDR2 FQNEAQ (reference sequence). Trimming cost V 5 bases and J 7 bases, with 11 bases left between them.

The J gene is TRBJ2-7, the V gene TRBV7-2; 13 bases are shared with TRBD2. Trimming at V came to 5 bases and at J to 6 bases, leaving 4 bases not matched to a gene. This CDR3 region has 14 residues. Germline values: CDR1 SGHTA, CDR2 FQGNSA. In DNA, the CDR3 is TGTGCCAGCAGCCGGACTAGCGGGAGTACCGAGCAGTACTTC. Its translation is CASSRTSGSTEQYF.

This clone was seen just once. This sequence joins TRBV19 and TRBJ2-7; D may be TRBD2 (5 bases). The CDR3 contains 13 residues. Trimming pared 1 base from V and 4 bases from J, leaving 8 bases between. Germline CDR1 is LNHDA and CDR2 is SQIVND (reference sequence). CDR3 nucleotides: TGTGCCAGTAGTATAGGAGGGTTGTACGAGCAGTACTTC. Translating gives CASSIGGLYEQYF.

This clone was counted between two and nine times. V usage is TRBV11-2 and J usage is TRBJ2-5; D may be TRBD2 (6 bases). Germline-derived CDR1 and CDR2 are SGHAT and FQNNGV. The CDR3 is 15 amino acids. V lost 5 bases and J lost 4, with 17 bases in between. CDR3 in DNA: TGTGCCAGCAGCCTGATTACCGGGACTGGAGAGACCCAGTACTTC. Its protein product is CASSLITGTGETQYF.

This chain's CDR3 is CASSIGTRNEQFF. Here the CDR3 DNA reads TGTGCCAGTAGTATCGGAACGAGGAATGAGCAGTTCTTC. This chain links TRBV19 with TRBJ2-1; no reliable D call. Trimming removed 3 bases from V and 7 bases from J, with 10 bases in between. The CDR3 has 13 amino acids. Germline V gene sequence: CDR1 LNHDA, CDR2 SQIVND (reference sequence).

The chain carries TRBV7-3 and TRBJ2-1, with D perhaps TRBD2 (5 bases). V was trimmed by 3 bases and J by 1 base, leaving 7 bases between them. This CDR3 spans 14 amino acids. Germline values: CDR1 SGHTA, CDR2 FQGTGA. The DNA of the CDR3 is TGTGCCAGCAGCTTCCCGGGGTCCTACAATGAGCAGTTCTTC. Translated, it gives CASSFPGSYNEQFF.

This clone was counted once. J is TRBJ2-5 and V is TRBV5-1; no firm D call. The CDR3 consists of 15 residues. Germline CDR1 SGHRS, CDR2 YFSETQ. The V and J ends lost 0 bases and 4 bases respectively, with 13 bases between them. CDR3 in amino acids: CASSLEGSETETQYF. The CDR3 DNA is TGCGCCAGCAGCTTGGAAGGCTCGGAGACAGAGACCCAGTACTTC.

CDR3 sequence: CASSLSPSRGNTGELFF. The CDR3 DNA reads TGTGCCAGCAGCTTAAGTCCCTCCAGGGGGAACACCGGGGAGCTGTTTTTT. This chain links TRBV7-3 with TRBJ2-2; the D gene is possibly TRBD1 (6 bases). The length of the CDR3 is 17 residues. Trimming pared 1 base from V and 1 base from J, leaving 13 bases between. Per germline, CDR1 SGHTA and CDR2 FQGTGA.

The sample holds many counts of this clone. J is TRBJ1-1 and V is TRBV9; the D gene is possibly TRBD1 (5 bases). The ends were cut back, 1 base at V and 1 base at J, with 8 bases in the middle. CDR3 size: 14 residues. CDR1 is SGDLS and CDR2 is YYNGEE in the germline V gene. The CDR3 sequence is CASSVITGNTEAFF. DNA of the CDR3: TGTGCCAGCAGCGTAATTACAGGGAACACTGAAGCTTTCTTT.

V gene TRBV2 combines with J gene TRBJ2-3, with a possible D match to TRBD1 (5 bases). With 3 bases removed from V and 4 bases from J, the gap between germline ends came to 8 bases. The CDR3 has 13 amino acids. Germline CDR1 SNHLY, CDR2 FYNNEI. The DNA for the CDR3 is TGTGCCAGCAGTGATCAGGGATCAGATACGCAGTATTTT. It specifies CASSDQGSDTQYF.

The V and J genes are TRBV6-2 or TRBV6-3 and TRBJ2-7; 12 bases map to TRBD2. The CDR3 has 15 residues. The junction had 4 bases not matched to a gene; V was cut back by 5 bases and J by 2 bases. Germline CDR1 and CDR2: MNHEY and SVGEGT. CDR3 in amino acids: CASSGGLAGPYEQYF. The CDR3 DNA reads TGTGCCAGCAGTGGGGGACTAGCGGGCCCCTACGAGCAGTACTTC.

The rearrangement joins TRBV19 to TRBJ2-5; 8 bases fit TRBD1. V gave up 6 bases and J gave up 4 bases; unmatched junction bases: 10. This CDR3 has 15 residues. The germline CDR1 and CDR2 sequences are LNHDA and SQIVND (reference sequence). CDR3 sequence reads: CASRPGQGAAETQYF. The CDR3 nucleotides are TGTGCCAGTAGACCAGGACAGGGAGCGGCAGAGACCCAGTACTTC. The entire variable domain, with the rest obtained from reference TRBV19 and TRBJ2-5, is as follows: DGGITQSPKYLFRKEGQNVTLSCEQNLNHDAMYWYRQDPGQGLRLIYYSQIVNDFQKGDIAEGYSVSREKKESFPLTVTSAQKNPTAFYLCASRPGQGAAETQYFGPGTRLLVL.